The clone carrying this TCR beta chain was detected a few times. The antigen remains undetermined. The J segment lost 8 bases and the V segment lost 3 bases, leaving 16 bases of the junction unmatched. CDR1 LNHDA and CDR2 SQIVND come from the germline V gene (reference sequence). The CDR3 runs 18 residues. These data belong to a study of radiotherapy plus CTLA-4 blockade in lung cancer. General study findings and limits: Reportedly, early blood T cell clone dynamics best predicted response, with interferon-beta.

Generated by immunoSEQ multiplex PCR, the TCRdb table keeps only in-frame clones and is missing some. Of almost 55,000 clones listed, roughly 80% are singletons. The specimen comprised peripheral blood, sampled from a patient treated with radiotherapy plus ipilimumab. This chain links TRBV19 with TRBJ1-4, with 9 bases identical to TRBD1. The origin of this receptor is a human donor with non-small cell lung cancer who had a partial response to radiotherapy plus ipilimumab. This CDR3 reads CASSMGQGRMSRYEKLFF. Here the CDR3 DNA reads TGTGCCAGTAGTATGGGACAGGGTAGGATGAGTCGATACGAAAAACTGTTTTTT.